This T cell receptor beta chain was found in a study of beta chain features in type 1 diabetes. Study in general: Across the samples, more than 85 million sorted cells were examined in total.

Purity exceeded 95% in all sorted populations. Points on this clone: Its antigen is still unknown.

Expressed TCRB transcripts were sequenced after all isolated RNA was converted to cDNA. Reads for stem cell-like memory T cell samples averaged roughly 1 million. Libraries were prepared by immunoSEQ multiplex PCR; TCRdb keeps only in-frame clonotypes and omits some of them. The sample comprises around 16,000 clones, just over 70% of which are singletons, and 0.75% to 0.85% rests with the top ten. Findings of the study overall: Moderate but significant shortening of TCRB CDR3s was recorded in all four CD4+ subsets from Type 1 diabetes patients.

Trimming took 4 bases from V and 1 from J; bases not matched to a gene: 6. This CDR3 contains 14 residues. Germline-derived CDR1 and CDR2 are SQVTM and ANQGSEA. The TCR originated in a man younger than 40 with type 1 diabetes. Sequencing was performed on stem cell memory CD4+ T cells from blood. V usage is TRBV29-1 and J usage is TRBJ1-1, with TRBD1 identical over 7 bases. The CDR3 spells CSVGQGGENTEAFF. CDR3 nucleotides: TGCAGCGTTGGACAGGGCGGAGAGAACACTGAAGCTTTCTTT.